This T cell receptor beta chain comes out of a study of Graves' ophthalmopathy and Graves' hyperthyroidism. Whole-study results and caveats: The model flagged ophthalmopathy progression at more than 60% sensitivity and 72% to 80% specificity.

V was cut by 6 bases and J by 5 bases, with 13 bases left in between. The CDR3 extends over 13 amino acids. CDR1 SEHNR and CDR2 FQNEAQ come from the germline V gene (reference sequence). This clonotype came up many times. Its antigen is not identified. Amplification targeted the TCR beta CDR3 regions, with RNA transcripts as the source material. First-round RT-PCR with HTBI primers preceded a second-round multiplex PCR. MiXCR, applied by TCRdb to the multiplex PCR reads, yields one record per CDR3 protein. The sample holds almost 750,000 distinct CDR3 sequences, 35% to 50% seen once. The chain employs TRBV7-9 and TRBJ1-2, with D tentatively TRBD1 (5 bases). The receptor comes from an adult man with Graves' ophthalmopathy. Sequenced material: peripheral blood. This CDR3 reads CASRGEEPYGYTF. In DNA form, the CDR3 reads TGTGCCAGCAGGGGGGAGGAGCCTTATGGCTACACCTTC.